These T cell receptor beta chains were read from a single sample in a study of post-analysis software for immune sequencing data. TCRdb called the PCR reads again in MiXCR, with one record for every CDR3 protein. The top ten clones hold 11% of a sample with hundreds of thousands of distinct CDR3 sequences, approximately 60% of them seen once. Source material: blood. Receptors were obtained from a girl under 10 years old with multiple sclerosis. The CDR3 runs from the conserved cysteine through the conserved F or W. Each record gives: J gene, V gene, D gene, CDR3 length, clone size, CDR3 protein, CDR3 DNA. The D gene is left open where the match is weak. Where a row states a size, it is once, few, many or the class of an expanded clone; other rows omit it.

>TRBJ2-7|TRBV6-5|-|14|few
CASSDPDRSYEQYF
TGTGCCAGCAGCGATCCTGACAGGTCCTACGAGCAGTACTTC
>TRBJ2-7|TRBV20-1|TRBD2|12|-
CSWEGESYEQYF
TGCAGTTGGGAGGGCGAATCCTACGAGCAGTACTTC
>TRBJ1-2|TRBV29-1|-|11|-
CSLSLGDGYTF
TGCAGCCTAAGCCTCGGGGATGGCTACACCTTC
>TRBJ1-2|TRBV12-3/TRBV12-4|-|17|-
CASSSRGQRALFYGYTF
TGTGCCAGCAGTTCTCGAGGACAGAGGGCCCTCTTTTATGGCTACACCTTC
>TRBJ2-7|TRBV11-2|-|18|-
CASSSLGGIQGKSYEQYF
TGTGCCAGCAGCTCCTTAGGGGGGATTCAGGGAAAATCCTACGAGCAGTACTTC
>TRBJ2-3|TRBV5-5|-|15|-
CASSLRAPSTDTQYF
TGTGCCAGCAGCTTGAGAGCACCCAGCACAGATACGCAGTATTTT
>TRBJ1-1|TRBV29-1|TRBD1|16|-
CSARQGANLMNTEAFF
TGCAGCGCAAGACAGGGGGCCAATTTGATGAACACTGAAGCTTTCTTT
>TRBJ1-2|TRBV7-2|-|14|few
CASSFDSMNYGYTF
TGTGCCAGCAGCTTTGACAGCATGAACTATGGCTACACCTTC
>TRBJ2-3|TRBV6-2/TRBV6-3|TRBD2|14|-
CASRSGLGTDTQYF
TGTGCCAGCAGATCGGGACTAGGGACAGATACGCAGTATTTT
>TRBJ2-5|TRBV10-3|-|15|-
CAISEMAGGGETQYF
TGTGCCATCAGTGAGATGGCGGGCGGCGGAGAGACCCAGTACTTC
>TRBJ2-7|TRBV7-3|TRBD2|11|many
CASSQGRVQYF
TGTGCCAGCAGCCAAGGGAGGGTGCAGTACTTC
>TRBJ2-1|TRBV10-3|-|18|-
CAISVPRGAGASYNEQFF
TGTGCCATCAGTGTCCCCCGGGGGGCGGGAGCGTCCTACAATGAGCAGTTCTTC
>TRBJ2-3|TRBV7-2|TRBD2|15|few
CASSLAGVPTDTQYF
TGTGCCAGCAGCCTAGCGGGGGTACCCACAGATACGCAGTATTTT
>TRBJ1-5|TRBV7-2|-|13|-
CASSLAIYQPQHF
TGTGCCAGCAGCCTCGCCATATATCAGCCCCAGCATTTT
>TRBJ2-3|TRBV7-9|-|13|-
CASGPEYTDTQYF
TGTGCCAGCGGTCCAGAGTACACAGATACGCAGTATTTT
>TRBJ1-2|TRBV25-1|-|14|once
CASSGGRAPYGYTF
TGTGCCAGCAGTGGAGGCAGGGCTCCGTATGGCTACACCTTC
>TRBJ2-1|TRBV20-1|-|13|-
CSARGDNYNEQFF
TGCAGTGCTAGAGGAGATAACTACAATGAGCAGTTCTTC
>TRBJ2-7|TRBV5-5|-|15|few
CASSLWGQGGYEQYF
TGTGCCAGCAGCTTGTGGGGGCAGGGAGGGTACGAGCAGTACTTC
>TRBJ2-1|TRBV20-1|TRBD2|13|-
CSARDGTSVKQFF
TGCAGTGCTAGAGATGGGACTAGCGTTAAGCAGTTCTTC
>TRBJ1-2|TRBV12-3/TRBV12-4|-|16|-
CASSSDPRGAIWGYTF
TGTGCCAGCAGTTCCGATCCCCGGGGGGCTATCTGGGGCTACACCTTC
>TRBJ2-1|TRBV15|-|16|-
CATSSRRGFTSDEQFF
TGTGCCACCAGCAGCCGCCGGGGGTTTACTTCGGATGAGCAGTTCTTC
>TRBJ2-7|TRBV5-6|-|12|few
CASSFTGSEQYF
TGTGCCAGCAGTTTTACAGGGAGCGAGCAGTACTTC
>TRBJ2-3|TRBV5-1|-|16|once
CASSLAPTESFDTQYF
TGCGCCAGCAGCTTGGCCCCTACAGAAAGTTTTGATACGCAGTATTTT
>TRBJ2-1|TRBV7-3|-|18|-
CASSPRPLAGSSYNEQFF
TGTGCCAGCAGCCCCCGTCCCCTAGCAGGTAGCTCCTACAATGAGCAGTTCTTC
>TRBJ2-1|TRBV4-2|-|13|-
CASSQDLAVEQFF
TGTGCCAGCAGCCAAGATCTTGCCGTTGAGCAGTTCTTC
>TRBJ2-3|TRBV20-1|-|11|-
CSAVLANTQYF
TGCAGTGCTGTCCTAGCGAATACGCAGTATTTT
>TRBJ2-1|TRBV2|TRBD2|14|-
CAVVGTSAYNEQFF
TGTGCCGTGGTTGGGACTAGCGCTTACAATGAGCAGTTCTTC
>TRBJ2-5|TRBV29-1|-|10|many
CSAGQETQYF
TGCAGCGCCGGCCAAGAGACCCAGTACTTC
>TRBJ2-7|TRBV6-5|-|14|-
CASSSGGVLDEQYF
TGTGCCAGCAGTTCAGGGGGGGTCCTAGACGAGCAGTACTTC
>TRBJ2-5|TRBV7-9|-|14|-
CASSYGNTGETQYF
TGTGCCAGCAGCTATGGAAACACAGGGGAGACCCAGTACTTC
>TRBJ2-7|TRBV20-1|TRBD1|13|-
CSANPGTGAEQYF
TGTAGTGCAAATCCCGGGACAGGCGCCGAGCAGTACTTC
>TRBJ2-1|TRBV7-9|-|15|-
CASSSSIGGYNEQFF
TGTGCCAGCAGCTCATCCATCGGGGGTTACAATGAGCAGTTCTTC
>TRBJ2-7|TRBV6-5|-|16|-
CASSYSLGGGRYEQYF
TGTGCCAGCAGTTACTCCCTTGGAGGGGGCAGATACGAGCAGTACTTC
>TRBJ1-2|TRBV28|TRBD1|14|-
CASRPGQGRNGYTF
TGTGCCAGCAGGCCGGGACAGGGAAGGAATGGCTACACCTTC
>TRBJ2-7|TRBV20-1|-|15|-
CSARDHQGPSYEQYF
TGCAGTGCTAGAGATCATCAGGGGCCCTCCTACGAGCAGTACTTC
>TRBJ2-1|TRBV20-1|TRBD1|12|-
CSANYRGNEQFF
TGCAGTGCCAACTACAGGGGGAATGAGCAGTTCTTC
>TRBJ2-1|TRBV4-1|TRBD2|14|few
CASSHLAGDNEQFF
TGCGCCAGCAGCCACCTAGCGGGTGACAATGAGCAGTTCTTC
>TRBJ2-7|TRBV2|-|14|few
CASRTGTNGAEQYF
TGTGCCAGCAGAACCGGGACCAACGGGGCCGAGCAGTACTTC
>TRBJ2-7|TRBV20-1|-|14|-
CSARDIDRPLEQYF
TGCAGTGCTAGAGATATTGACAGGCCGCTCGAGCAGTACTTC
>TRBJ2-1|TRBV6-1|TRBD1|18|-
CASTYQRDRSSSYNEQFF
TGTGCCAGCACCTACCAAAGGGACAGAAGTAGCTCCTACAATGAGCAGTTCTTC
>TRBJ1-1|TRBV5-1|-|14|-
CASSFEGLNTEAFF
TGCGCCAGCAGCTTCGAGGGCTTGAACACTGAAGCTTTCTTT
>TRBJ1-1|TRBV7-2|-|14|once
CASSLATLDTEAFF
TGTGCCAGCAGCTTAGCGACCCTGGACACTGAAGCTTTCTTT
>TRBJ2-3|TRBV20-1|-|12|few
CSARTTTDTQYF
TGCAGTGCTCGCACGACCACAGATACGCAGTATTTT
>TRBJ1-4|TRBV6-5|-|14|-
CASSSPTGGEKLFF
TGTGCCAGCAGTTCCCCGACCGGGGGTGAAAAACTGTTTTTT
>TRBJ2-4|TRBV3-1|-|12|-
CASSQEEHIQYF
TGTGCCAGCAGCCAAGAGGAGCACATTCAGTACTTC
>TRBJ2-5|TRBV29-1|TRBD1|12|-
CSVRDREETQYF
TGCAGCGTCCGGGACAGAGAAGAGACCCAGTACTTC
>TRBJ1-1|TRBV7-9|-|13|-
CASSFDPGREAFF
TGTGCCAGCAGCTTTGACCCCGGCAGGGAAGCTTTCTTT
>TRBJ2-7|TRBV3-1|-|12|-
CASSQVRGGQYF
TGTGCCAGCAGCCAAGTACGGGGAGGGCAGTACTTC
>TRBJ1-5|TRBV6-1|-|14|-
CASSETGVWQPQHF
TGTGCCAGCAGTGAAACGGGGGTTTGGCAGCCCCAGCATTTT
>TRBJ2-1|TRBV20-1|TRBD2|17|-
CSAPDRAGVVSYNEQFF
TGCAGTGCCCCAGACCGAGCGGGAGTAGTATCCTACAATGAGCAGTTCTTC
>TRBJ2-7|TRBV10-3|TRBD2|14|-
CAIRQTSGIDEQYF
TGTGCCATCAGACAGACTAGCGGGATCGACGAGCAGTACTTC
>TRBJ1-1|TRBV5-1|-|17|-
CASSLGLTGTMNTEAFF
TGCGCCAGCAGCTTGGGCCTGACAGGTACTATGAACACTGAAGCTTTCTTT
>TRBJ2-1|TRBV10-1|-|15|-
CASSELQGVYNEQFF
TGCGCCAGCAGTGAGCTCCAGGGTGTCTACAATGAGCAGTTCTTC
>TRBJ2-5|TRBV4-1|-|13|-
CASSRGPGETQYF
TGCGCCAGCAGCCGTGGACCGGGTGAGACCCAGTACTTC
>TRBJ1-1|TRBV18|-|13|-
CASSPRVRTEAFF
TGTGCCAGCTCCCCCAGGGTTCGCACTGAAGCTTTCTTT
>TRBJ2-1|TRBV27|TRBD2|16|-
CASSLLGTSGPNEQFF
TGTGCCAGCAGTCTCCTCGGGACTAGCGGGCCTAATGAGCAGTTCTTC
>TRBJ2-5|TRBV2|-|13|-
CASSRVPQETQYF
TGTGCCAGCAGTAGGGTTCCCCAAGAGACCCAGTACTTC